The rows below give T cell receptor beta chains drawn from one sample of a study of PD-1 blockade in classical Hodgkin lymphoma. The table came from immunoSEQ multiplex PCR; TCRdb's copy has only in-frame clones and leaves some out. The sample has approximately 90,000 clones, approximately 83% seen once. Specimen: peripheral blood mononuclear cells (PBMCs), collected before the fourth cycle of nivolumab. These receptors came from a human donor with classical Hodgkin lymphoma. The CDR3 runs from the conserved cysteine through the conserved F or W. The D gene is left open where the match is weak. Clone size is shown for a subset of rows, as once, few, many or a class of expanded clone.

clone size	D gene	V gene	J gene	CDR3 length	CDR3 DNA	CDR3 protein
.	TRBD2	TRBV9	TRBJ2-3	18	TGTGCCAGCAGCTCAGGGACTAGTGCCCGACTAAGCACAGATACGCAGTATTTT	CASSSGTSARLSTDTQYF
.	TRBD2	TRBV5-6	TRBJ2-1	13	TGTGCCAGCACCCCCCAACCGGGACTAGAGCAGTTCTTC	CASTPQPGLEQFF
few	.	TRBV6-6	TRBJ1-2	13	TGTGCCAGCAGTCCCGGGACAAACTATGGCTACACCTTC	CASSPGTNYGYTF
.	.	TRBV10-3	TRBJ2-1	11	TGTGCCATCAGGGAGCTGGGAGAGCAGTTCTTC	CAIRELGEQFF
.	.	TRBV18	TRBJ1-1	15	TGTGCCAGCTCACCATTGGGGAGGGAGTACACTGAAGCTTTCTTT	CASSPLGREYTEAFF
.	.	TRBV19	TRBJ2-5	15	TGTGCCAGTAGTATGGGAAGGCGGACCCAAGAGACCCAGTACTTC	CASSMGRRTQETQYF
.	TRBD1	TRBV29-1	TRBJ2-1	12	TGCAGCGTAGGGACAGGGTACAATGAGCAGTTCTTC	CSVGTGYNEQFF
.	.	TRBV10-3	TRBJ1-1	14	TGTGCCATCAGTGAGGTGGCTTCGAGCACTGAAGCTTTCTTT	CAISEVASSTEAFF
.	.	TRBV7-3	TRBJ2-1	18	TGTGCCAGCAGCTCCGACCCCTTCGACAGGAGCTCCTACAATGAGCAGTTCTTC	CASSSDPFDRSSYNEQFF
.	TRBD1	TRBV5-1	TRBJ2-6	15	TGCGCCAGCAGCGCGACAGGGGCCTGGGCCAACGTCCTGACTTTC	CASSATGAWANVLTF
.	.	TRBV6-1	TRBJ2-1	11	TGTGCCAGCAGCCCGTACAATGAGCAGTTCTTC	CASSPYNEQFF
.	.	TRBV27	TRBJ2-3	14	TGTGCCAGCAGTTTCGCGCCCTTCACAGATACGCAGTATTTT	CASSFAPFTDTQYF
few	.	TRBV6-5	TRBJ2-7	11	TGTGCCAGCAGGGAGCGGCACGAGCAGTACTTC	CASRERHEQYF
.	TRBD2	TRBV5-1	TRBJ2-1	17	TGCGCCAGCAGCCTCGAGGAGGGACTAGCGGTCCAAAATGAGCAGTTCTTC	CASSLEEGLAVQNEQFF
.	.	TRBV27	TRBJ2-7	13	TGTGCCAGCGGCGGAAGGGGGGTTGGGGAGCAGTACTTC	CASGGRGVGEQYF
.	.	TRBV5-1	TRBJ2-7	16	TGCGCCAGCAGTAGCACCCTTGGGGGCGCGGTATACGAGCAGTACTTC	CASSSTLGGAVYEQYF
.	.	TRBV5-5	TRBJ1-3	14	TGTGCCAGCAGCTTGTTATTCTCTGGAAACACCATATATTTT	CASSLLFSGNTIYF
.	.	TRBV5-6	TRBJ2-5	13	TGTGCCAGCAGCTTGGCAGTCAGGGAGACCCAGTACTTC	CASSLAVRETQYF
.	.	TRBV4-3	TRBJ2-3	14	TGCGCCAGCAGCCAAGGACGGGGCACAGATACGCAGTATTTT	CASSQGRGTDTQYF
.	TRBD1	TRBV6-5	TRBJ2-7	14	TGTGCCAGCAGGGGACCGGGACAGGGCTACGAGCAGTACTTC	CASRGPGQGYEQYF
.	.	TRBV2	TRBJ2-7	14	TGTGCCACCCACCAAGGGGGGGCCATCAACGAGCAGTACTTC	CATHQGGAINEQYF
.	TRBD2	TRBV19	TRBJ2-7	15	TGTGCCAGTAGAGGACCCGGGACTAGCGTATACGAGCAGTACTTC	CASRGPGTSVYEQYF
.	.	TRBV28	TRBJ1-4	15	TGTGCCAGCAGTTCCCCAGGCAGTCTTAATGAAAAACTGTTTTTT	CASSSPGSLNEKLFF
.	TRBD2	TRBV29-1	TRBJ2-3	12	TGCGGGACTAGCGGGAGGGGAGATACGCAGTATTTT	CGTSGRGDTQYF
.	TRBD2	TRBV5-1	TRBJ2-7	15	TGCGCCAGCAGCCCCACCGGGACTAGCGGGAACGAGCAGTACTTC	CASSPTGTSGNEQYF
once	.	TRBV7-2	TRBJ1-1	13	TGTGCCAGCAGCTTGGACCCGAACACTGAAGCTTTCTTT	CASSLDPNTEAFF
.	.	TRBV28	TRBJ2-1	16	TGTGCCAGCAGTTCTCTAGGTGCCCGACGAAACAATGAGCAGTTCTTC	CASSSLGARRNNEQFF
.	.	TRBV18	TRBJ2-7	15	TGTGCCAGCTCACCTACAGGGTGGGGTGGGGGCGAGCAGTACTTC	CASSPTGWGGGEQYF
.	.	TRBV29-1	TRBJ2-3	15	TGCAGCGGCCGGCCAGGGGGGAGGGCCCCAGATACGCAGTATTTT	CSGRPGGRAPDTQYF
.	.	TRBV6-6	TRBJ2-6	15	TGTGCCAGCAGATCCACAGGGTCTGGGGCCAACGTCCTGACTTTC	CASRSTGSGANVLTF
.	TRBD2	TRBV6-5	TRBJ2-5	14	TGTGCCAGCCCCCGCCTAGCGGGTCAAGAGACCCAGTACTTC	CASPRLAGQETQYF
.	TRBD1	TRBV10-3	TRBJ2-5	12	TGTGCCATCAGAGGGGACAGAGAGACCCAGTACTTC	CAIRGDRETQYF
.	TRBD1	TRBV28	TRBJ2-3	17	TGTGCCACCGCGGGGGGAAAAGGGACAGGGGTTATCGATACGCAGTATTTT	CATAGGKGTGVIDTQYF
.	.	TRBV19	TRBJ1-2	13	TGTGCCAGTAGTTCGAAGGGGCTGTATGGCTACACCTTC	CASSSKGLYGYTF
.	TRBD1	TRBV5-1	TRBJ1-1	19	TGCGCCAGCAGCCTCCGGACAGGGGGCGCCTCCAGGGCGGACACTGAAGCTTTCTTT	CASSLRTGGASRADTEAFF
once	TRBD1	TRBV2	TRBJ2-5	16	TGTGCCAGCAGTGATGGGGGACAGGGCGCCGGGGAGACCCAGTACTTC	CASSDGGQGAGETQYF
.	.	TRBV29-1	TRBJ1-2	10	TGCAGCGTTGAACAGGGTGGCTACACCTTC	CSVEQGGYTF
.	TRBD1	TRBV19	TRBJ2-6	16	TGTGCCAGTAGTATCGCAGGGGGCGCTGGGGCCAACGTCCTGACTTTC	CASSIAGGAGANVLTF
.	TRBD1	TRBV6-4	TRBJ1-1	14	TGTGCCAGCAGGGCCGACAGGGCTGGCACTGAAGCTTTCTTT	CASRADRAGTEAFF
.	.	TRBV15	TRBJ2-3	15	TGTGCCACCAGCAGAGAAAACACTCGCACAGATACGCAGTATTTT	CATSRENTRTDTQYF
few	.	TRBV5-1	TRBJ1-4	15	TGCGCCAGCAGCTTGAATGGGGGGTTAGAAGAAAAACTGTTTTTT	CASSLNGGLEEKLFF
.	.	TRBV5-8	TRBJ2-5	13	TGTGCCAGCAGCTCCCGACAGAAAGAGACCCAGTACTTC	CASSSRQKETQYF
.	TRBD1	TRBV6-4	TRBJ1-1	14	TGTGCCAGCAGCCCGACAGGGGCCGACACTGAAGCTTTCTTT	CASSPTGADTEAFF
.	TRBD1	TRBV6-1	TRBJ1-2	14	TGTGCCAGCAGTGGGACAGGGGGAAACTATGGCTACACCTTC	CASSGTGGNYGYTF
.	TRBD2	TRBV2	TRBJ2-1	14	TGTGCCAGCAGTGAAGAACTAGCGAGCAATGAGCAGTTCTTC	CASSEELASNEQFF
.	.	TRBV30	TRBJ2-4	14	TGTGCCTGGAGTGCGACCATTGGGGCGGACATTCAGTACTTC	CAWSATIGADIQYF
.	TRBD2	TRBV10-3	TRBJ2-2	14	TGTGCCATCACCAACCTAGCGGTCACCGGGGAGCTGTTTTTT	CAITNLAVTGELFF
.	.	TRBV6-5	TRBJ2-7	15	TGTGCCAGCAGTTACTCGACCAAGGGAAGGTACGAGCAGTACTTC	CASSYSTKGRYEQYF
.	.	TRBV10-3	TRBJ2-3	16	TGTGCCATCAGTGGACTCGGGGAGGGGGGGACAGATACGCAGTATTTT	CAISGLGEGGTDTQYF
.	.	TRBV6-1	TRBJ1-4	14	TGTGCCAGCAGTAAAGGTTTGACTAATGAAAAACTGTTTTTT	CASSKGLTNEKLFF
.	.	TRBV6-5	TRBJ1-5	15	TGTGCCAGCAGCCGGAGGGGAGGTGGCAATCAGCCCCAGCATTTT	CASSRRGGGNQPQHF